Listed below are T cell receptor beta chains from one sample, sequenced in a study of technical replicates of blood from a handful of donors. The method was immunoSEQ multiplex PCR; TCRdb's version includes in-frame clones alone and lacks a portion of them. Here the sample spans roughly 50,000 clones, 90% to 95% being singletons. The sequencing sample was made of PBMCs. These receptors came from a human donor in good health. Some clones in this sample may be carry-over from other donors' samples. Each CDR3 is given with its conserved first and last residue. The D gene is left open where the match is weak. Not every row has a clone size; where given, it reads once, few, many or a size class.

- | - | TRBJ2-3 | TRBV30 | CASSGARGGGADTQYF | TGTGCCTCTTCAGGAGCTAGGGGGGGTGGTGCAGATACGCAGTATTTT
TRBD2 | - | TRBJ2-3 | TRBV5-1 | CASSRGLAGGQVDTQYF | TGCGCCAGCAGTCGCGGACTAGCGGGGGGGCAAGTAGATACGCAGTATTTT
TRBD1 | few | TRBJ2-3 | TRBV6-1 | CASSSPGQGKSQYF | TGTGCCAGCAGTTCTCCGGGACAGGGGAAATCGCAGTATTTT
- | - | TRBJ2-2 | TRBV27 | CASSLYVVRNTGELFF | TGTGCCAGCAGTTTATATGTAGTTCGGAACACCGGGGAGCTGTTTTTT
TRBD1 | - | TRBJ1-6 | TRBV6-5 | CASSYDRANNSPLHF | TGTGCCAGCAGTTACGACAGGGCAAACAATTCACCCCTCCACTTT
TRBD1 | - | TRBJ1-4 | TRBV5-4 | CASSLTGVEKLFF | TGTGCCAGCAGCTTGACAGGGGTTGAAAAACTGTTTTTT
TRBD2 | - | TRBJ2-1 | TRBV18 | CASSPRTSGSGNEQFF | TGTGCCAGCTCACCGAGGACTAGCGGGAGTGGAAATGAGCAGTTCTTC
- | - | TRBJ2-7 | TRBV7-8 | CASSPGSEQYF | TGTGCCAGCAGCCCGGGGAGCGAGCAGTACTTC
- | - | TRBJ1-5 | TRBV30 | CACRGGAGLGQPQHF | TGTGCCTGTCGTGGAGGGGCCGGTTTAGGACAGCCCCAGCATTTT
TRBD2 | - | TRBJ2-1 | TRBV9 | CASTKYSGGYNEQFF | TGTGCCAGCACCAAGTATAGCGGGGGGTACAATGAGCAGTTCTTC
TRBD1 | - | TRBJ2-6 | TRBV19 | CASSPGQGFSGANVLTF | TGTGCCAGTAGTCCGGGACAGGGTTTCTCTGGGGCCAACGTCCTGACTTTC
- | - | TRBJ2-5 | TRBV5-6 | CASSLSGETQYF | TGTGCCAGCAGCCTCAGCGGAGAGACCCAGTACTTC
TRBD1 | - | TRBJ1-2 | TRBV7-9 | CASSLETGVYGYTF | TGTGCCAGCAGCTTGGAGACAGGGGTCTATGGCTACACCTTC
- | - | TRBJ2-5 | TRBV5-1 | CASSLSPGSYQETQYF | TGCGCCAGCAGTCTCAGTCCGGGATCCTATCAAGAGACCCAGTACTTC
- | - | TRBJ2-7 | TRBV6-5 | CASSYSPEGPYEQYF | TGTGCCAGCAGTTACTCCCCCGAGGGCCCCTACGAGCAGTACTTC
- | - | TRBJ1-6 | TRBV6-6 | CASSYSWGDNSPLHF | TGTGCCAGCAGTTACTCGTGGGGGGATAATTCACCCCTCCACTTT
TRBD2 | once | TRBJ2-7 | TRBV20-1 | CSAFGGNEQYF | TGCAGTGCCTTCGGGGGGAACGAGCAGTACTTC
- | - | TRBJ2-3 | TRBV9 | CASSVGLGHPQDTQYF | TGTGCCAGCAGCGTAGGTTTGGGACACCCCCAGGATACGCAGTATTTT
- | - | TRBJ1-1 | TRBV5-6 | CASSIPGGGTEAFF | TGTGCCAGCAGCATACCCGGGGGTGGGACTGAAGCTTTCTTT
- | once | TRBJ1-2 | TRBV5-8 | CASSRRDRTSGYTF | TGTGCCAGCAGCCGGAGGGATAGGACGTCTGGCTACACCTTC
TRBD1 | - | TRBJ1-3 | TRBV10-3 | CAISEEQGAHSGNTIYF | TGTGCCATCAGTGAGGAGCAGGGGGCCCACTCTGGAAACACCATATATTTT
- | - | TRBJ2-3 | TRBV7-8 | CASSPRAWTASSTDTQYF | TGTGCCAGCAGCCCCCGGGCATGGACTGCATCTAGCACAGATACGCAGTATTTT
TRBD2 | once | TRBJ2-3 | TRBV6-1 | CASSDAGGGRDTQYF | TGTGCCAGCAGTGATGCGGGGGGGGGCAGGGATACGCAGTATTTT
- | - | TRBJ2-1 | TRBV7-2 | CASSLGADYNEQFF | TGTGCCAGCAGCTTAGGAGCGGACTACAATGAGCAGTTCTTC